The entry below gives a single TCR beta chain sequence along with its context. This record comes from a study of blood T cell repertoires in COVID-19. Overall study context: There were acute and convalescent COVID-19 samples, and they came from the United States, Italy and Spain.

Seattle patients were enrolled during active infection and followed longitudinally. The CDR3 is 18 amino acids. The germline gives CDR1 SGHNT, CDR2 YYREEE (reference sequence). Trimming at V came to 3 bases and at J to 0 bases, leaving 5 bases not matched to a gene. Per the original methods: It was from reference gene primer amplification that nucleated cell counts were estimated. Assay: immunoSEQ multiplex PCR; the TCRdb copy retains only in-frame clones and omits some. D and trimming come from the DNA, and the V and J calls and clone size come from that table. The sample consists of fewer than 30,000 clones, 80% to 90% of them appearing once.

The sample comprised peripheral blood. This sequence originates from a woman aged 80 or older with COVID-19, enrolled during active disease. J is TRBJ2-3 and V is TRBV5-4; TRBD2 matches 15 bases. CDR3 DNA: TGTGCCAGCAGCTCCGGGACTAGCGGGGGGCTTAGCACAGATACGCAGTATTTT. Protein product: CASSSGTSGGLSTDTQYF.